This TCR beta chain was identified during a study of vaccination effects on CD4 cells after COVID-19. At the level of the study: Participants were given two doses of BNT162b2 or mRNA-1273 vaccine. Study conclusions and caveats: The study had few convalescent patients and no early post-infection timepoints.

Concerning this clone itself: Its antigen is currently unknown.

Germline CDR1 KGHSH, CDR2 LQKENI. The CDR3 consists of 13 residues. Trimming removed 8 bases from V and 7 bases from J; junction bases left unmatched: 8. Under the ViraFEST assay, PBMC were stimulated with viral peptide pools so that antigen-specific CD4+ T cells expanded. Sequencing was performed afterwards. CD4+ T cell isolation took place after less than 13 days of culture. According to the study, vaccine recipients showed no prior SARS-CoV-2 infection and negative nucleocapsid antibodies. Cultures used a few million PBMC per well, about 10 IU/ml IL-2 and approximately 10 ug/ml peptides. Researchers swapped half the medium for IL-2 medium on both days 3 and 7. Sequencing used immunoSEQ multiplex PCR; TCRdb keeps in-frame clones, though not all of them. The repertoire consists of approximately 70,000 clones, with under 85% occurring once and the leading ten covering 2.5% to 3%.

This chain uses TRBV18 with TRBJ1-1, with 9 bases lining up with TRBD1. The clonotype was recovered from a human donor who received a COVID-19 vaccine. Source: CD4+ T cells from PBMCs cultured with HCoV-NL63 spike peptides, taken before COVID-19 vaccination. CDR3 residues: CASLRQGVNEAFF. The CDR3 region has the DNA TGTGCCAGCCTAAGACAGGGGGTCAATGAAGCTTTCTTT.